This entry is about one TCR beta chain. Per the original data handling: From reference gene primer amplification, estimates of nucleated cell counts were derived. The assay was immunoSEQ multiplex PCR, and TCRdb's table has in-frame clones only and misses some. V, J and clone size are those of that table, while D and trimming were read from the DNA. The top ten hold 20% to 25% of the sample, which has about 160,000 clones, about 80% seen once. The sample originates from a study of blood T cell repertoires in COVID-19. Study at large: Acute and convalescent COVID-19 specimens originated in the United States, Italy and Spain. PBMCs, B-cell-depleted T cells, or T cells were the source of the cDNA or gDNA that made up the material.

Sample: peripheral blood. This TCR derives from an elderly woman with acute or convalescent COVID-19.

The CDR3 DNA reads as TGTGCCAGCAGTTACTCACTCGCGGAGATGAGAGAGCAGTACTTC. The encoded protein is CASSYSLAEMREQYF. The rearrangement uses TRBV6-5 and TRBJ2-7; unclear D gene. Germline lookup yields CDR1 MNHEY and CDR2 SVGAGI. The CDR3 has 15 residues. Trimming cost V 0 bases and J 7 bases, with 16 bases left between them.